This TCR beta chain originates from a study of CD8+ T cells in alopecia areata. Extracted from the samples, RNA was reverse transcribed into cDNA to serve as the sequencing template. Here immunoSEQ multiplex PCR was the method, and the copy in TCRdb shows in-frame clones only, minus some. The sample carries more than 150,000 clones, around 50% recorded once. Findings and caveats of the study: Unlike in mice, where it was clearer, TCR sharing across patients was less clear, possibly HLA-related.

On this clone: Its target is unknown.

The sequence was obtained from a human donor with alopecia areata. The sequencing used CD4+ T cells sorted from blood, collected at week 0.

This CDR3 reads CSVDGTGQETQYF. The DNA of the CDR3 is TGCAGCGTTGACGGGACAGGCCAAGAGACCCAGTACTTC. V is TRBV29-1 and J is TRBJ2-5; 8 nucleotides align to TRBD1. Germline trimming cut 3 bases from V and 1 base from J; bases unmatched to any gene: 1. The CDR3 spans 13 residues. CDR1 and CDR2 from the germline V gene are SQVTM and ANQGSEA.